This record looks at one T cell receptor beta chain sequence and its context. Its antigen is as yet unknown. The authors ran the assay at deep level. Data came from immunoSEQ multiplex PCR; TCRdb stores just in-frame clones and leaves some out. Of hundreds of thousands of clones listed, approximately 95% are singletons. The sample is drawn from a study of shared clonotypes between healthy human individuals. In the naive CD8 group, cells lacked CD45RO and were positively selected for CCR7, so terminally differentiated effector memory CD45RA+ cells were left out. Germline values: CDR1 SGHAT, CDR2 FQNNGV. Between the trimmed V and J ends, which lost 5 bases and 1 base, there was a span of 15 bases. The CDR3 is 16 residues long. Study conclusions and caveats: Represented diversity (both genetic and exposure-history) was limited by the small number of donors.

This TCR came from a woman younger than 45 in good health. The sequenced sample consisted of naive CD8+ T cells sorted from blood. The chain combines TRBV11-2 with TRBJ2-1; D possibly corresponds to TRBD1 (5 bases). In DNA, the CDR3 is TGTGCCAGCAGCCGATACAGCAGGGTATCCTACAATGAGCAGTTCTTC. Its protein product is CASSRYSRVSYNEQFF.